This is a list of T cell receptor beta chains from one sample in a study of OX40 agonist ivuxolimab in advanced cancers. Sequencing used immunoSEQ multiplex PCR; TCRdb keeps in-frame clones, though not all of them. This sample has roughly 80,000 clones, with over 90% found just once. Here the sequenced sample was CD4+ or CD8+ T cells sorted from blood, taken in a trial of the OX40 agonist ivuxolimab. The receptors here all came from an adult with an advanced solid tumor such as melanoma, head and neck, liver or kidney cancer. CDR3s include the opening cysteine and the closing phenylalanine or tryptophan. Each record gives: CDR3 DNA, CDR3 protein, J gene, clone size, D gene, V gene. A D gene is named only where the DNA matches it firmly. Some rows mark clone size as missing; the rest say once, few, many or name a class of expanded clone.

TGTGCCAGTAGTAGGGACCGCGACTCCTACAATGAGCAGTTCTTC | CASSRDRDSYNEQFF | TRBJ2-1 | NA | NA | TRBV19
TGTGCCAGTAGTATCGGTGGGGCAGGGGACGAGCAGTACTTC | CASSIGGAGDEQYF | TRBJ2-7 | once | NA | TRBV19
TGTGCCAGCAGCTTGGGACAGAACAATCAGCCCCAGCATTTT | CASSLGQNNQPQHF | TRBJ1-5 | NA | NA | TRBV5-6
TGCGCCAGCAGAGGAGGGACAGAAGCTTTCTTT | CASRGGTEAFF | TRBJ1-1 | few | NA | TRBV10-2
TGTGCCAGTAGCTTCCAAGAGACCCAGTACTTC | CASSFQETQYF | TRBJ2-5 | NA | NA | TRBV19
TGCAGCGTTGACTTACTCCCGGGACGTCCGATGAACACTGAAGCTTTCTTT | CSVDLLPGRPMNTEAFF | TRBJ1-1 | NA | NA | TRBV29-1
TGTGCCAGCAGCCAGACAGGGGGCCGTGCAGATACGCAGTATTTT | CASSQTGGRADTQYF | TRBJ2-3 | NA | TRBD1 | TRBV5-5
TGTGCCAGTAGTACTGGGGGTGAAAACATTCAGTACTTC | CASSTGGENIQYF | TRBJ2-4 | NA | NA | TRBV19
TGTGCCTGGAGTGTCCAGGAGAACACTGAAGCTTTCTTT | CAWSVQENTEAFF | TRBJ1-1 | few | NA | TRBV30
TGTGCCAGTAGTCTCGGGGGGGAGCAGTACTTC | CASSLGGEQYF | TRBJ2-7 | few | TRBD2 | TRBV19
TGTGCCTGGAGTGAGGCAGGCGCCTACGAGCAGTACTTC | CAWSEAGAYEQYF | TRBJ2-7 | NA | NA | TRBV30
TGTGCCTGGAGTACCGGGACTAGCGGGCTTAGCACAGATACGCAGTATTTT | CAWSTGTSGLSTDTQYF | TRBJ2-3 | NA | TRBD2 | TRBV30
TGTGCCAGCAGCTTGGGGACAGGGTTCTATGGCTACACCTTC | CASSLGTGFYGYTF | TRBJ1-2 | NA | TRBD1 | TRBV5-8
TGTGCCAGCAGTTTAGGGACAGGGCAGGGCTATGGCTACACCTTC | CASSLGTGQGYGYTF | TRBJ1-2 | NA | TRBD1 | TRBV27
TGTGCCAGCAGCTTAGGATCTGAGCAGTTCTTC | CASSLGSEQFF | TRBJ2-1 | NA | NA | TRBV11-2
TGTGCCTGGAAGGGTCTCGCTGAGCAGTTCTTC | CAWKGLAEQFF | TRBJ2-1 | NA | NA | TRBV30
TGTGCCAGCAGTCAGAGTTCTTACAATGAGCAGTTCTTC | CASSQSSYNEQFF | TRBJ2-1 | NA | NA | TRBV27
TGTGCCAGCAGCTCCGATTTGGGAGGAAGGGGGTTTTTT | CASSSDLGGRGFF | TRBJ1-4 | NA | NA | TRBV11-2
TGTGCCAGCAGCGCAAGGGGGGCTCGGACTGAAGCTTTCTTT | CASSARGARTEAFF | TRBJ1-1 | NA | NA | TRBV7-2
TGCGCCAGCAGCTTGACGGGAACCTACGAGCAGTACTTC | CASSLTGTYEQYF | TRBJ2-7 | once | NA | TRBV5-1
TGTGCCAGCAGTGATCGCCAGGCGATATGCTTC | CASSDRQAICF | TRBJ2-7 | few | NA | TRBV2
TGTGCCAGCAGTCTAGCCTACGAGCAGTACTTC | CASSLAYEQYF | TRBJ2-7 | once | NA | TRBV14
TGTGCCAGCAGCTTACTTGGGGCCGAAGTAACAGATACGCAGTATTTT | CASSLLGAEVTDTQYF | TRBJ2-3 | NA | NA | TRBV5-6